This is a list of T cell receptor beta chains from one sample in a study of Ad26.COV2.S vaccination and SARS-CoV-2 variants. Clones were sequenced by immunoSEQ multiplex PCR, and TCRdb holds only the in-frame ones, with some missing. The sample includes hundreds of thousands of clones, about nine tenths of them seen just once. Here the sequenced sample was peripheral blood, taken in a trial of Ad26.COV2.S vaccine versus placebo. The receptor set was obtained from a person aged 18-65 years who received the Ad26.COV2.S COVID-19 vaccine or a placebo. Both conserved end residues are part of each CDR3. A D gene is named only where the DNA matches it firmly. Size is stated for part of the rows, as once, few or many counts, or as a class when the clone is expanded.

J	D	V	size	DNA	CDR3
TRBJ1-2	.	TRBV12-5	.	TGTGCTAGTGCGTCCGGGACGGCTAACTATGGCTACACCTTC	CASASGTANYGYTF
TRBJ1-4	TRBD1	TRBV2	.	TGTGCCAGCAGGACAGGGGGTCCTGAAAAACTGTTTTTT	CASRTGGPEKLFF
TRBJ1-5	.	TRBV7-2	.	TGTGCCAGCAGCGACGGGGCGCTTGAGCCCCAGCATTTT	CASSDGALEPQHF
TRBJ1-1	.	TRBV7-3	.	TGTGCCAGCAGCTTAACTGGGGTGAACACTGAAGCTTTCTTT	CASSLTGVNTEAFF
TRBJ2-7	TRBD1	TRBV25-1	.	TGTGCCAGCAGGGCCGCGGGACAGGGGGCCTACGAGCAGTACTTC	CASRAAGQGAYEQYF
TRBJ1-1	.	TRBV6-5	.	TGTGCCAGCAGTTACTCCCCGCAGAACACTGAAGCTTTCTTT	CASSYSPQNTEAFF
TRBJ1-6	TRBD1	TRBV7-8	few	TGTGCCAGCAGCTTCTGGACAGGAACTAATTCACCCCTCCACTTT	CASSFWTGTNSPLHF
TRBJ1-2	.	TRBV19	.	TGTGCCAGTAGTATCAACCCAACAAGCTCGTACTATGGCTACACCTTC	CASSINPTSSYYGYTF
TRBJ1-6	.	TRBV6-5	.	TGTGCCAGCAGTACGGGTGCTCGCTATGGTTCACCCCTCCACTTT	CASSTGARYGSPLHF
TRBJ2-7	.	TRBV27	.	TGTGCCAGCAGTAACCGCCTACGCTACGAGCAGTACTTC	CASSNRLRYEQYF
TRBJ2-3	.	TRBV6-5	few	TGTGCCAGCAGTAACTACAGAATCCCCAACACAGATACGCAGTATTTT	CASSNYRIPNTDTQYF
TRBJ2-2	.	TRBV11-3	.	TGTGCCAGCAGCTTAGGATTACTCACCGGGGAGCTGTTTTTT	CASSLGLLTGELFF
TRBJ1-5	.	TRBV10-1	.	TGCGCCATCCCACCGTTTCCTCCCCAGCATTTT	CAIPPFPPQHF
TRBJ1-2	TRBD1	TRBV7-9	.	TGTGCCAGCAGCCACCGGGACAGGGGTACCTCTGGCTACACCTTC	CASSHRDRGTSGYTF
TRBJ1-4	TRBD1	TRBV25-1	once	TGTGCCAGCAGCCCTCGGGCGACAGGGCAAAAACTGTTTTTT	CASSPRATGQKLFF
TRBJ2-2	.	TRBV19	.	TGTGCCAGTAGTGACTGGACAGCAAGCACCGGGGAGCTGTTTTTT	CASSDWTASTGELFF
TRBJ2-7	.	TRBV25-1	.	TGTGCCAGCAGTGAATTAGGGCAGTCCGAGCAGTACTTC	CASSELGQSEQYF
TRBJ2-7	.	TRBV3-1/TRBV3-2	once	TGTGCCAGCAGCCAAGACTCGGGACTCTTCTACGAGCAGTACTTC	CASSQDSGLFYEQYF
TRBJ2-5	TRBD1	TRBV9	.	TGTGCCAGCAGCGTAGAGGCGGGACAGGGCGGAGAGACCCAGTACTTC	CASSVEAGQGGETQYF
TRBJ2-6	.	TRBV6-1	once	TGTGCCAGCAGTGAATTTATCTTATACAGGACGGCCTGGGTTGGGGCCAACGTCCTGACTTTC	CASSEFILYRTAWVGANVLTF
TRBJ2-1	.	TRBV19	once	TGTGCCAGTAGTCGAGTTGGGGGCGCGTACAGTGAGCAGTTCTTC	CASSRVGGAYSEQFF
TRBJ2-2	TRBD2	TRBV27	.	TGTGCCAGCAGTTTACCCAGACTAGCGGGAAGGACCGGGGAGCTGTTTTTT	CASSLPRLAGRTGELFF
TRBJ2-1	.	TRBV27	.	TGTGCCAGCAGTTTATATGGTGCTGAGCAGTTCTTC	CASSLYGAEQFF
TRBJ2-3	.	TRBV11-3	.	TGTGCCAGCAGCTTAGGTCAGGCTAGCACAGATACGCAGTATTTT	CASSLGQASTDTQYF
TRBJ1-3	.	TRBV7-9	.	TGTGCCAGCAGCACCGGCGGGGGGGAAGGGACTGGAAACACCATATATTTT	CASSTGGGEGTGNTIYF
TRBJ1-6	.	TRBV19	.	TGTGCCAGTAGTATAGCTGACGGCCAGGCATTCCCCCTCCACTTT	CASSIADGQAFPLHF
TRBJ2-3	.	TRBV5-1	.	TGCGCCAGCAAAGTTGCGGGGGCCCAAGATACGCAGTATTTT	CASKVAGAQDTQYF
TRBJ1-6	.	TRBV6-5	.	TGTGCCAGCAGTTACTCGATTGACAGTTCACCCCTCCACTTT	CASSYSIDSSPLHF
TRBJ2-3	.	TRBV11-2	.	TGTGCCAGCAGCTTAGATTATTGGCAGGGCACAGATACGCAGTATTTT	CASSLDYWQGTDTQYF
TRBJ2-1	TRBD2	TRBV30	.	TGTGCCTGGAGGGGCGGGCTAGCGGGGTACTCCATGTTCTTC	CAWRGGLAGYSMFF
TRBJ1-1	.	TRBV6-5	few	TGTGCCAGCAGTCGCAGCATGAACACTGAAGCTTTCTTT	CASSRSMNTEAFF